A single sample gave rise to the 27 T cell receptor beta chains below, sequenced in a study of identical twins. TCRdb itself ran the 5' RACE reads through MiXCR, one entry per CDR3 protein. Of fewer than 500,000 distinct CDR3 sequences in the sample, over 11% are singletons; the top ten hold approximately 0.98%. The same sample was also used in a study of yellow fever vaccine responses in identical twins.

Sequenced material: CD4+ T cells sorted from blood. Source of these receptors: a woman aged 18-35 years in good health.

This clonotype was seen more than once but under ten times. This chain joins TRBV19 and TRBJ2-5, with 12 nucleotides matching TRBD2. The CDR3 runs to 15 residues. From germline, CDR1 is LNHDA and CDR2 SQIVND (reference sequence). V shed 6 bases, J shed 7 bases, and the junction held 9 bases outside the gene matches. DNA for the CDR3: TGTGCCAGTAGCCCGACTAGCGGGGGTTCGACGACCCAGTACTTC. Residues: CASSPTSGGSTTQYF.

This clonotype was seen more than once but under ten times. The chain uses TRBV28 and TRBJ2-3; 10 bases align to TRBD2. The CDR3 covers 17 residues. V was clipped by 3 bases and J by 4 bases; unmatched bases: 10. Germline V gene lookup returns CDR1 MDHEN and CDR2 SYDVKM. The CDR3: CASSFGFLAGVADTQYF. The DNA for the CDR3 is TGTGCCAGCAGTTTCGGTTTCCTAGCGGGAGTAGCAGATACGCAGTATTTT.

This rearrangement joins TRBV7-9 to TRBJ1-2, with TRBD1 identical over 7 bases. Per germline, CDR1 SEHNR and CDR2 FQNEAQ (reference sequence). This CDR3 is built from 13 residues. The CDR3 reads CAGGPGGNYGYTF. The CDR3 region has the DNA TGTGCTGGGGGTCCAGGGGGGAACTATGGCTACACCTTC.

The J gene is TRBJ1-1, the V gene TRBV5-1; D is possibly TRBD1 (5 bases). Trimming left V 2 bases short and J 0 bases short, with 11 bases between. CDR1 SGHRS and CDR2 YFSETQ come from the germline V gene. This CDR3 has 15 residues. The CDR3 protein is CASSFGRGMNTEAFF. DNA for the CDR3: TGCGCCAGCAGCTTCGGACGGGGGATGAACACTGAAGCTTTCTTT.

A few counts support this clonotype. V usage is TRBV5-1 and J usage is TRBJ2-7, with D possibly TRBD2 on 5 matching bases. The length of the CDR3 is 14 residues. V shed 5 bases and J shed 5 bases, with 17 bases lying between them. CDR1 and CDR2 (germline): SGHRS, YFSETQ. CDR3 nucleotide sequence: TGCGCCAGCAGTCCCGGACTTCCTAGGGACGAGCAGTACTTC. Amino acid sequence: CASSPGLPRDEQYF.

This clonotype was observed many times. CDR3 in DNA: TGTGCCAGCAGTGAAAGGGGCCCCGCCTACAATGAGCAGTTCTTC. This codes for CASSERGPAYNEQFF. The chain has TRBV25-1 and TRBJ2-1; weak D call: TRBD1 (5 bases). The CDR3 is 15 amino acids. V dropped 2 bases and J dropped 2 bases, with 10 bases sitting between them. Germline CDR1 reads MGHDK; CDR2 reads SYGVNS.

The J gene is TRBJ2-1, the V gene TRBV19, with TRBD2 matching over 10 bases. Trimming removed 8 bases from V and 5 bases from J; junction bases left unmatched: 3. CDR3 length: 13 residues. Germline V gene data show CDR1 as LNHDA and CDR2 as SQIVND (reference sequence). CDR3 in DNA: TGTGCCAGTCTAGCGGGGGCAAACAATGAGCAGTTCTTC. This codes for CASLAGANNEQFF. The full variable domain, completed using reference TRBV19 and TRBJ2-1, is DGGITQSPKYLFRKEGQNVTLSCEQNLNHDAMYWYRQDPGQGLRLIYYSQIVNDFQKGDIAEGYSVSREKKESFPLTVTSAQKNPTAFYLCASLAGANNEQFFGPGTRLTVL.

The genes are TRBV20-1 and TRBJ2-1, with D tentatively TRBD1 (5 bases). Deletions cut 2 bases from V and 8 bases from J, with 13 bases between. Per germline, CDR1 DFQATT and CDR2 SNEGSKA (reference sequence). The CDR3 sequence is 13 residues long. The CDR3 nucleotides read TGCAGTGCTAGATTTCCAGGGCAGGATGAGCAGTTCTTC. Amino acid sequence: CSARFPGQDEQFF.

The chain is built from TRBV10-3 and TRBJ2-3; 9 bases map to TRBD1. The germline V gene encodes CDR1 ENHRY and CDR2 SYGVKD. J lost 5 bases, V lost 0 bases, and 9 bases had no gene match. The CDR3 runs to 17 residues. The CDR3 DNA follows: TGTGCCATCAGTGAGTCGACCGTGGGACAGGGTCGAGATACGCAGTATTTT. Translation gives CAISESTVGQGRDTQYF.

The V and J genes are TRBV29-1 and TRBJ1-1, with D possibly matching TRBD1 (6 bases). Per germline, CDR1 SQVTM and CDR2 ANQGSEA. The V end was cut by 6 bases, the J end by 4 bases, with 15 bases between. This CDR3 spans 13 amino acids. CDR3 amino acids: CSVRRGGSTEAFF. CDR3 in DNA: TGCAGCGTGAGAAGGGGGGGGAGCACTGAAGCTTTCTTT. Full variable domain (rest looked up from reference TRBV29-1 and TRBJ1-1): SAVISQKPSRDICQRGTSLTIQCQVDSQVTMMFWYRQQPGQSLTLIATANQGSEATYESGFVIDKFPISRPNLTFSTLTVSNMSPEDSSIYLCSVRRGGSTEAFFGQGTRLTVV.

CDR3 region: CASSFANSYEQYF. CDR3 bases: TGTGCCAGCAGTTTCGCAAATTCCTACGAGCAGTACTTC. The V gene is TRBV28, the J gene TRBJ2-7; D gene unclear. Germline lookup yields CDR1 MDHEN and CDR2 SYDVKM. The V end was cut by 3 bases, the J end by 1 base, with 7 bases between. The CDR3 is 13 amino acids.

This clonotype was recorded a few times. This chain links TRBV2 with TRBJ2-6, with TRBD1 matching 7 bases. The germline V gene has CDR1 SNHLY and CDR2 FYNNEI. The V segment lost 7 bases and the J segment 2 bases; nucleotides outside the gene matches: 5. CDR3 length: 15 residues. CDR3 region: CASTIDRAGANVLTF. The CDR3 coding sequence is TGTGCCAGCACTATTGACAGGGCTGGGGCCAACGTCCTGACTTTC.

This clonotype was counted between two and nine times. The chain carries TRBV3-1 and TRBJ2-3; D unclear. Trimming stripped 4 bases from V and 0 bases from J, with 11 bases between. The V gene's germline CDR1 is LGHDT and CDR2 YNNKEL (reference sequence). The CDR3 consists of 15 residues. The CDR3 spells CASSRRATSTDTQYF. The CDR3 DNA follows: TGTGCCAGCAGCCGCCGGGCCACTAGCACAGATACGCAGTATTTT.

The V gene is TRBV7-8, the J gene TRBJ1-2, with D possibly TRBD1 on 6 matching bases. Germline CDR1 is SGHVS and CDR2 is FQNEAQ. V dropped 5 bases and J dropped 2 bases, with 15 bases sitting between them. This CDR3 spans 15 amino acids. CDR3 sequence reads: CASSRSNTGNYGYTF. CDR3 coding DNA: TGTGCCAGCAGCAGAAGCAATACAGGGAACTATGGCTACACCTTC.

CDR3 residues: CASSHRGLAHNEQFF. Written as DNA, the CDR3 is TGTGCCAGCAGCCATCGGGGCCTTGCCCACAATGAGCAGTTCTTC. The V gene is TRBV14, the J gene TRBJ2-1; perhaps D is TRBD1 or TRBD2 (5 bases each). Germline loops: CDR1 SGHDN, CDR2 FVKESK. Trimming left V 3 bases short and J 5 bases short, with 14 bases between. The CDR3 contains 15 residues.

This clonotype was recorded many times. The J gene is TRBJ2-1, the V gene TRBV12-3 or TRBV12-4, with D unclear. This CDR3 has 11 residues. Trimming cost V 5 bases and J 9 bases, with 8 bases left between them. CDR3 region: CASSLTLEQFF. CDR3 nucleotide sequence: TGTGCCAGCAGTCTCACGCTTGAGCAGTTCTTC.

This clonotype came up a few times. The CDR3 coding sequence is TGTGCCAGCAGCCCGCGGGAGGCTGCAGATACGCAGTATTTT. Residues: CASSPREAADTQYF. The chain is built from TRBV3-1 and TRBJ2-3; 8 nucleotides align to TRBD2. CDR3 size: 14 residues. V was pared by 4 bases and J by 4 bases, with 4 bases of the junction left unmatched. Germline values: CDR1 LGHDT, CDR2 YNNKEL (reference sequence).

This clonotype came up a few times. V gene TRBV25-1 combines with J gene TRBJ2-2; the match to TRBD2 covers 9 bases. Germline loops: CDR1 MGHDK, CDR2 SYGVNS. With 7 bases clipped from V and 0 bases from J, the junction kept 15 bases outside the gene matches. This CDR3 has 19 amino acids. CDR3 bases: TGTGCCAGCACCCCCTCAAAGCGGGAGGCGACTACGAACACCGGGGAGCTGTTTTTT. Translated: CASTPSKREATTNTGELFF.

In this sample, this clonotype turned up a few times. The chain uses TRBV10-3 and TRBJ2-3; 11 bases match TRBD2. The CDR3 contains 12 residues. V lost 11 bases and J lost 11; bases outside the gene matches: 9. CDR1 ENHRY and CDR2 SYGVKD come from the germline V gene. This CDR3 is CAVKGLAEMQYF. The CDR3 DNA reads TGTGCCGTCAAGGGACTAGCGGAAATGCAGTATTTT.

The chain joins TRBV27 to TRBJ2-1, with 9 bases fitting TRBD2. Germline values: CDR1 MNHEY, CDR2 SMNVEV (reference sequence). Trimming at V came to 4 bases and at J to 5 bases, leaving 3 bases not matched to a gene. The CDR3 extends over 14 amino acids. CDR3 DNA sequence: TGTGCCAGCAGTTGGCTAGCGGGGAACAATGAGCAGTTCTTC. Translating it yields CASSWLAGNNEQFF.

In this sample, this clonotype turned up a few times. The chain employs TRBV27 and TRBJ1-2; TRBD1 is a possible D gene (5 bases). V shed 3 bases and J shed 3 bases, with 14 bases lying between them. CDR1 is MNHEY, CDR2 SMNVEV, per germline (reference sequence). The length of the CDR3 is 15 residues. As DNA, the CDR3 is TGTGCCAGCAGTTTTCTAGGGCAGGGAGACTATGGCTACACCTTC. Protein product: CASSFLGQGDYGYTF.

This chain uses TRBV9 with TRBJ2-3, with D perhaps TRBD1 (6 bases). The CDR3 contains 15 residues. From germline, CDR1 is SGDLS and CDR2 YYNGEE. Trimming removed 4 bases at V and 1 base at J, with 13 bases between. CDR3 amino acids: CASSYSAGGTDTQYF. The CDR3 coding sequence is TGTGCCAGCAGCTACTCAGCAGGGGGCACAGATACGCAGTATTTT.

The table lists this clonotype with a few counts. The chain combines TRBV21-1 with TRBJ2-7; the D call of TRBD2 is as the table states it, not checked on the DNA. TRBV21-1 is a known pseudogene. The CDR3 totals 19 residues. DNA of the CDR3: TGTGCCAGCAGCAATGGTTCGTCTCCTGCGGGACTAGTATCCTACGAGCAGTACTTC. Translating it yields CASSNGSSPAGLVSYEQYF.

This clonotype was counted between two and nine times. The rearrangement joins TRBV12-3 or TRBV12-4 to TRBJ2-6, with D hard to call. The length of the CDR3 is 14 residues. The V and J ends lost 3 bases and 2 bases respectively, with 5 bases between them. CDR3 residues: CASSFGPGANVLTF. For the CDR3, the DNA is TGTGCCAGCAGTTTTGGCCCTGGGGCCAACGTCCTGACTTTC.

Many counts were recorded for this clonotype. This sequence joins TRBV7-9 and TRBJ1-1, with a possible D match to TRBD1 (5 bases). The germline CDR1 and CDR2 sequences are SEHNR and FQNEAQ (reference sequence). Trimming stripped 3 bases from V and 0 bases from J, with 11 bases between. The CDR3 contains 15 residues. CDR3 in amino acids: CASSFGTAMNTEAFF. Here the CDR3 DNA reads TGTGCCAGCAGCTTCGGGACGGCCATGAACACTGAAGCTTTCTTT.

The chain carries TRBV7-9 and TRBJ1-5; tentative D call: TRBD1 (5 bases). CDR1 and CDR2 (germline): SEHNR, FQNEAQ (reference sequence). The CDR3 runs to 15 residues. V lost 1 base to trimming and J lost 6 bases, with 13 bases between them. Written as DNA, the CDR3 is TGTGCCAGCAGCTTAGGTATGGGGGGTGCTCAGCCCCAGCATTTT. It is translated as CASSLGMGGAQPQHF.

J is TRBJ2-1 and V is TRBV3-1; 7 nucleotides agree with TRBD1. Unmatched junction bases numbered 6, after V lost 3 bases and J lost 4 bases. CDR1 and CDR2 (germline): LGHDT, YNNKEL (reference sequence). This CDR3 has 15 residues. The CDR3 DNA is TGTGCCAGCAGCCATTGGCAGGGGGTTTACAATGAGCAGTTCTTC. Translated, it gives CASSHWQGVYNEQFF.